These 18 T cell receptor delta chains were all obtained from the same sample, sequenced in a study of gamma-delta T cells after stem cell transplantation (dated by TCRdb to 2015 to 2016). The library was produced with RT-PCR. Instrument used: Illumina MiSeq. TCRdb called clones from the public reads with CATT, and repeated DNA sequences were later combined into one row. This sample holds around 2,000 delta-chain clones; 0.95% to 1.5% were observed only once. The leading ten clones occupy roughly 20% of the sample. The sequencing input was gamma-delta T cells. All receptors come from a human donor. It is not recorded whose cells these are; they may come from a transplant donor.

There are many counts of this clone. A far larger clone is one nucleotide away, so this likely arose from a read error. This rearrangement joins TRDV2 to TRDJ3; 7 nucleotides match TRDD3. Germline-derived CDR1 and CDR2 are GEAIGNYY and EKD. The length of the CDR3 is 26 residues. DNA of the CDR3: TGTGCCTGTGACACCGTAAAGCCCCCGGGGCTGGGGGCCACCCTTCTCAGTTCCTGGGACGCCCGACAGATGTTTTTC. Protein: CACDTVKPPGLGATLLSSWDARQMFF.

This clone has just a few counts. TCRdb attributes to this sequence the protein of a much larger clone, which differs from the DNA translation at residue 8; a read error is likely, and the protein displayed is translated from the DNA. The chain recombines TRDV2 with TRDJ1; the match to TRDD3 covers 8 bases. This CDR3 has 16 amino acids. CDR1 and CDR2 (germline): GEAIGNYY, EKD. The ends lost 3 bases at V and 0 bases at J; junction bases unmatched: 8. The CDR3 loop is CACDVLGGWNTDKLIF. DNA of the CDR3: TGTGCCTGTGACGTACTGGGGGGTTGGAACACCGATAAACTCATCTTT.

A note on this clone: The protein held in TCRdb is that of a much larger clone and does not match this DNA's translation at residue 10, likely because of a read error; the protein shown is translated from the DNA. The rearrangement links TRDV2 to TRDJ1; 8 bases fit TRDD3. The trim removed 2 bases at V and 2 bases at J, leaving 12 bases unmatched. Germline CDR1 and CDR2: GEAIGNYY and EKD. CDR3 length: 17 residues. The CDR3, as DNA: TGTGCCTGTGACAGCCTGAGGGGGATATGCGGGACCGATAAACTCATCTTT. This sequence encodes CACDSLRGICGTDKLIF.

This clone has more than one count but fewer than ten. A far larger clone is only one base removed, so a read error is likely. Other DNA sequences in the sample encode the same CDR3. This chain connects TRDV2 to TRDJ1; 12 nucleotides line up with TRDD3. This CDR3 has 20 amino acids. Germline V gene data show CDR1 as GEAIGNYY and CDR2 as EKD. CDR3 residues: CACDTVGLGDTPRVGDKLIF. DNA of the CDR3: TGCGCCTGTGACACCGTGGGTCTGGGGGATACGCCACGGGTCGGCGATAAACTCATCTTT.

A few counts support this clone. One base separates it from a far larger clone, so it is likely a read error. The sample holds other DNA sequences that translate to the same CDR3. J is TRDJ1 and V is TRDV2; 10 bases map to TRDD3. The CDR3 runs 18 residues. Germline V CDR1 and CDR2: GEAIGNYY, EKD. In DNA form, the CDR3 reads TGTGCCTGCGACAAATTGGTGGGGGATACCCCTTATGGCGATAAACTCATCTTT. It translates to CACDKLVGDTPYGDKLIF.

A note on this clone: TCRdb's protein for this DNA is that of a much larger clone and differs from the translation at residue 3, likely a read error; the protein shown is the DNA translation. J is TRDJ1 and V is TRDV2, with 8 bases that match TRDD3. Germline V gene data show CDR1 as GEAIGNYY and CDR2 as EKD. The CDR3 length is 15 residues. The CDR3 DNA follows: TGTGCCCGTGAACAACTGGGGGCGTACACCGATAAACTCATCTTT. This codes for CAREQLGAYTDKLIF.

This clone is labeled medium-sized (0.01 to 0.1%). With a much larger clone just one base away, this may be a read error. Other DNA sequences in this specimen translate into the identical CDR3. The CDR3 DNA sequence: TGTGCCTGTGACGCCATCACAACCGAACCTTATACCCGATATACCGATAAACTCATCTTT. The encoded protein is CACDAITTEPYTRYTDKLIF. The J gene is TRDJ1, the V gene TRDV2, with no clear D. Germline assignment: CDR1 GEAIGNYY and CDR2 EKD. Trimming pared 3 bases from V and 2 bases from J, leaving 30 bases between. CDR3 length equals 20 residues.

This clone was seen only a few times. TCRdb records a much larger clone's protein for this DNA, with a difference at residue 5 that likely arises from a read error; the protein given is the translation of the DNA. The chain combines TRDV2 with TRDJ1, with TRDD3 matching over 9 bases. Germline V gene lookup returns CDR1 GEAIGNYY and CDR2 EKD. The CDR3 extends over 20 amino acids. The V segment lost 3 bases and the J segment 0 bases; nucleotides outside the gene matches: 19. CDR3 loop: CACDAVSPLGDKRDTDKLIF. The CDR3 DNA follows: TGTGCCTGTGACGCCGTAAGTCCCTTGGGGGATAAAAGGGACACCGATAAACTCATCTTT.

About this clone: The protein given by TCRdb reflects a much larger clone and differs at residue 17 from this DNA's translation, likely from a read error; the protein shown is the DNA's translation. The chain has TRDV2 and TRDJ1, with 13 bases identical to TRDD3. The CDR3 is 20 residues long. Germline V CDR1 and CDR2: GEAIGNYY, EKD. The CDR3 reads CACDPLRTGGYADRTDNLIF. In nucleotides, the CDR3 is TGTGCCTGTGACCCCCTGCGTACTGGGGGATACGCTGATCGGACCGATAACCTCATCTTT.

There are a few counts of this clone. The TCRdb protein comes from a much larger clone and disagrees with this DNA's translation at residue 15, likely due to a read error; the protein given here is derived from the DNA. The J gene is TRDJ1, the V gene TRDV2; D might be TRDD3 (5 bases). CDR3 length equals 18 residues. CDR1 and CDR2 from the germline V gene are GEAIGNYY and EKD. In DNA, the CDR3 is TGTGCCTGTGACTTAATGGGGCCCCCCCGGGAGGACACCGATAATCTCATCTTT. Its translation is CACDLMGPPREDTDNLIF.

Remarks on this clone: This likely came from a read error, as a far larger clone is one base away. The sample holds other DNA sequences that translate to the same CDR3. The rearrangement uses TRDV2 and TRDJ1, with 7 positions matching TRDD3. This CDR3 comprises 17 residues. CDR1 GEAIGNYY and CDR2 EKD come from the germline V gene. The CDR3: CACDTLGGQTNTDKLIF. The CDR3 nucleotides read TGTGCCTGTGACACGCTTGGGGGACAAACCAACACCGATAAACTCATCTTC.

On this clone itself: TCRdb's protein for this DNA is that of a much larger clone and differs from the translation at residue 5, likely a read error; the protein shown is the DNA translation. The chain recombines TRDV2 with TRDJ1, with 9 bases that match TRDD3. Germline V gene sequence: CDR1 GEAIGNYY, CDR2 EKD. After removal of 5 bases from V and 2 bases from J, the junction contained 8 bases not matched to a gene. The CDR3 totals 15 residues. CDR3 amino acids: CACVRLGDKTDKLIF. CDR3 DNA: TGTGCCTGTGTGCGGTTGGGGGATAAGACCGATAAACTCATCTTT.

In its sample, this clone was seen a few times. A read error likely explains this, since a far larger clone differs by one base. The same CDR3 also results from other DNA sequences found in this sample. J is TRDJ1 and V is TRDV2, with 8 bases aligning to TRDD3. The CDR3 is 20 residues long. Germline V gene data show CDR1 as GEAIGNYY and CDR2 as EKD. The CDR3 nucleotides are TGTGCCTGTGACACCGTTTACTTCGCCAAACTGGGGGGCCCAACCGATAAGCTCATCTTT. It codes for CACDTVYFAKLGGPTDKLIF.

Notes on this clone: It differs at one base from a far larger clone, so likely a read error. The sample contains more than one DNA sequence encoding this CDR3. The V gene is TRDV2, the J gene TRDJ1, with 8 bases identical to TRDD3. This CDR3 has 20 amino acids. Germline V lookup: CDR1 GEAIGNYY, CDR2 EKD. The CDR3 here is CACDTLIPMEWGMRTDKLIF. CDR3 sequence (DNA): TGTGCCTGCGACACGCTTATCCCGATGGAGTGGGGGATGCGCACCGATAAACTCATCTTT.

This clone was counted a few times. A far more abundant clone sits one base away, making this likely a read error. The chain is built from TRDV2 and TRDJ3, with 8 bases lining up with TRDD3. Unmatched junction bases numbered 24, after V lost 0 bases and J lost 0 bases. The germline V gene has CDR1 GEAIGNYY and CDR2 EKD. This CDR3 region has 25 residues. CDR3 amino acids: CACDTAGGTEGYAAPGSWDTRQMFF. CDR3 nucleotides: TGTGCCTGTGACACCGCGGGAGGTACTGAGGGATACGCTGCGCCTGGCTCCTGGGACACCCGACAGATGTTTTTC.

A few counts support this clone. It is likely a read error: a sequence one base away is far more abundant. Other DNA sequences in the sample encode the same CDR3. The CDR3 loop reads CACDLITLGTQYTDKLIF. The DNA for the CDR3 is TGTGCCTGTGACCTTATTACCTTGGGGACACAATACACCGATAAACTCATCTTT. The chain links TRDV2 to TRDJ1; D might be TRDD3 (5 bases). Trimming stripped 3 bases from V and 0 bases from J, with 22 bases between. Germline CDR1 reads GEAIGNYY; CDR2 reads EKD. The CDR3 sequence is 18 residues long.

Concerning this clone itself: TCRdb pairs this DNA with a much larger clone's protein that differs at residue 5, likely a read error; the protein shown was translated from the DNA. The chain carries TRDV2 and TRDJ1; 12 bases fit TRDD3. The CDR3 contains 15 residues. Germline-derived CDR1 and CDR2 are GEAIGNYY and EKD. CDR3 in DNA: TGTGCCTGTGACACTATACTGGGGGATACCGCTAAACTCATCTTT. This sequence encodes CACDTILGDTAKLIF.

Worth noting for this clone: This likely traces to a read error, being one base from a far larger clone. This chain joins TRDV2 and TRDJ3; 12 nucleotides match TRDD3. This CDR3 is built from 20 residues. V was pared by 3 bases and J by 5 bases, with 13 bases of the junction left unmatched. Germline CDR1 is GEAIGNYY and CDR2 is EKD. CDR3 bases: TGTGCCTGTGACCAACCCCCGCTGGGGGATACGTTCCGGGACACCCGACAGATGTTTTTC. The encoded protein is CACDQPPLGDTFRDTRQMFF.